Listed below are T cell receptor beta chains from one sample, sequenced in a study of blood T cell repertoires in COVID-19. Generated by immunoSEQ multiplex PCR, the TCRdb table keeps only in-frame clones and is missing some. Of 30,000 or so clones listed, around 90% were seen once; the top ten hold 7% to 9%. Sequences were obtained from peripheral blood. Source of these receptors: a man in his 60s with COVID-19, enrolled during active disease. The CDR3 runs from the conserved cysteine through the conserved F or W.

V gene: TRBV7-9
J gene: TRBJ2-3
CDR3 protein: CASSPVSSGSTDTQYF

V gene: TRBV5-1
J gene: TRBJ2-2
CDR3 protein: CASSPRGPDGELFF

V gene: TRBV7-8
J gene: TRBJ2-1
CDR3 protein: CASSLVGQGLTNEQFF

V gene: TRBV6-4
J gene: TRBJ2-1
CDR3 protein: CASRSALTSTPSYNEQFF

V gene: TRBV10-3
J gene: TRBJ2-1
CDR3 protein: CAIMAGAQPYNEQFF

V gene: TRBV10-3
J gene: TRBJ1-3
CDR3 protein: CAISLDRLNTIYF

V gene: TRBV29-1
J gene: TRBJ2-7
CDR3 protein: CSVEVGTGFTEQYF

V gene: TRBV6-4
J gene: TRBJ1-5
CDR3 protein: CARQGWGNQPQHF

V gene: TRBV28
J gene: TRBJ1-4
CDR3 protein: CASSFPSWATESNEKLFF

V gene: TRBV9
J gene: TRBJ1-4
CDR3 protein: CASSVVEGGEKLFF

V gene: TRBV19
J gene: TRBJ1-5
CDR3 protein: CASTRGTANSNQPQHF

V gene: TRBV4-1
J gene: TRBJ2-1
CDR3 protein: CASSQVWGSRGNEQFF

V gene: TRBV6-5
J gene: TRBJ1-5
CDR3 protein: CASTPSGALGQPQHF

V gene: TRBV6-5
J gene: TRBJ2-3
CDR3 protein: CASSTQGIEADTQYF

V gene: TRBV7-3
J gene: TRBJ2-2
CDR3 protein: CASSPSSGELFF

V gene: TRBV27
J gene: TRBJ2-2
CDR3 protein: CASSLSGIGELFF

V gene: TRBV12-5
J gene: TRBJ2-3
CDR3 protein: CASGLGQAADTQYF

V gene: TRBV7-9
J gene: TRBJ1-1
CDR3 protein: CASSSSGGGNTEAFF

V gene: TRBV5-5
J gene: TRBJ1-4
CDR3 protein: CASSAGQFNEKLFF

V gene: TRBV7-9
J gene: TRBJ1-2
CDR3 protein: CASSANRGDYGYTF

V gene: TRBV13
J gene: TRBJ2-4
CDR3 protein: CASSLVTGIAKNIQYF

V gene: TRBV4-3
J gene: TRBJ1-3
CDR3 protein: CASSQDRGNTIYF

V gene: TRBV15
J gene: TRBJ2-5
CDR3 protein: CATSRDWTVQETQYF

V gene: TRBV28
J gene: TRBJ1-2
CDR3 protein: CASSLQGAGWNGYTF

V gene: TRBV6-5
J gene: TRBJ2-3
CDR3 protein: CASVDQGADTQYF

V gene: TRBV28
J gene: TRBJ1-1
CDR3 protein: CASSLEVRNTEAFF

V gene: TRBV5-8
J gene: TRBJ2-6
CDR3 protein: CASSLGLTFGANVLTF

V gene: TRBV11-2
J gene: TRBJ2-3
CDR3 protein: CASSLTGNGEDTQYF

V gene: TRBV13
J gene: TRBJ2-7
CDR3 protein: CASSLAGIHSYEQYF

V gene: TRBV3-1/TRBV3-2
J gene: TRBJ1-2
CDR3 protein: CASSQSRQGGNGYTF

V gene: TRBV5-6
J gene: TRBJ2-3
CDR3 protein: CASSLEGSWEGSVDTQYF

V gene: TRBV18
J gene: TRBJ1-1
CDR3 protein: CASSPDRSNTEAFF

V gene: TRBV10-1
J gene: TRBJ1-5
CDR3 protein: CASRGDRAVGQPQHF

V gene: TRBV5-6
J gene: TRBJ1-6
CDR3 protein: CASSRGQGNSPLHF

V gene: TRBV7-6
J gene: TRBJ2-7
CDR3 protein: CASSPLVAETYEQYF

V gene: TRBV4-2
J gene: TRBJ2-1
CDR3 protein: CASSRSGPFQDNEQFF

V gene: TRBV3-1/TRBV3-2
J gene: TRBJ2-1
CDR3 protein: CASSQDLGLAGGGYNEQFF

V gene: TRBV6-5
J gene: TRBJ1-5
CDR3 protein: CASSRDRFDQPQHF

V gene: TRBV5-1
J gene: TRBJ2-7
CDR3 protein: CASSLGTGGEGYF

V gene: TRBV9
J gene: TRBJ2-1
CDR3 protein: CASSGTSGQSSYNEQFF

V gene: TRBV5-6
J gene: TRBJ1-1
CDR3 protein: CASSGTGVVKFGNTEAFF

V gene: TRBV5-6
J gene: TRBJ2-1
CDR3 protein: CASSLASQVYSYNEQFF

V gene: TRBV3-1/TRBV3-2
J gene: TRBJ1-1
CDR3 protein: CASSQGTGETEAFF

V gene: TRBV2
J gene: TRBJ2-7
CDR3 protein: CASSETRAEQYF

V gene: TRBV29-1
J gene: TRBJ2-5
CDR3 protein: CSVEEGRRETQYF

V gene: TRBV5-5
J gene: TRBJ2-2
CDR3 protein: CASSFLAGSTGELFF

V gene: TRBV27
J gene: TRBJ2-1
CDR3 protein: CASRRGDEQFF

V gene: TRBV5-4
J gene: TRBJ2-7
CDR3 protein: CASSLGTSGRAKDEQYF

V gene: TRBV20-1
J gene: TRBJ1-5
CDR3 protein: CSASDRGVKQPQHF

V gene: TRBV18
J gene: TRBJ2-1
CDR3 protein: CASSGGLAGRSEQFF

V gene: TRBV18
J gene: TRBJ2-2
CDR3 protein: CASSPRRGDTGELFF

V gene: TRBV9
J gene: TRBJ2-1
CDR3 protein: CASSVAPSGRPSAYNEQFF

V gene: TRBV25-1
J gene: TRBJ1-4
CDR3 protein: CASSEYGGFNEKLFF

V gene: TRBV7-2
J gene: TRBJ2-7
CDR3 protein: CASSKLAGGYEQYF

V gene: TRBV13
J gene: TRBJ2-5
CDR3 protein: CASSLSGTGEQETQYF

V gene: TRBV5-1
J gene: TRBJ2-3
CDR3 protein: CASSLRQGTDTQYF

V gene: TRBV5-1
J gene: TRBJ1-1
CDR3 protein: CASSPRGQGAAVTEAFF

V gene: TRBV5-8
J gene: TRBJ2-7
CDR3 protein: CASSLERGEQYF

V gene: TRBV18
J gene: TRBJ2-3
CDR3 protein: CASSPTLGATDTQYF